Described below is a single T cell receptor beta chain sequence and its context. What it binds is unknown. At survey level, the immunoSEQ assay was run in its v3.0 version. Method: immunoSEQ multiplex PCR; TCRdb's copy keeps in-frame clones and lacks some. The sample has about 18,000 clones, roughly 78% seen once. This specimen comes from a study of long-term antiretroviral therapy in people with HIV. General study results and limits: It was observed that HIV repertoires exhibited narrower CDR3 length ranges than controls. Post-treatment diversity went higher with ART but stayed below transplant donor controls. It was not possible to obtain data on ART adherence, viral resistance or therapy changes.

This receptor was obtained from a woman between 40 and 50 years old with HIV. Material: unsorted PBMCs, obtained at the start of antiretroviral therapy, before treatment.

CDR3 sequence: CASSDAGQVFNEKLFF. CDR3 nucleotide sequence: TGCGCCAGCAGTGACGCGGGACAGGTTTTTAATGAAAAACTGTTTTTT. This rearrangement joins TRBV10-2 to TRBJ1-4, with TRBD1 identical over 8 bases. This CDR3 has 16 residues. Per the germline V gene, CDR1 is WSHSY and CDR2 is SAAADI. J lost 4 bases, V lost 3 bases, and 7 bases had no gene match.